A single sample is the source of the 16 T cell receptor beta chains below, sequenced in a study of T cell clonality in common variable immunodeficiency. The study's findings and limits: In common variable immunodeficiency, TCR beta chains reportedly carried fewer deletions and N-nucleotide insertions.

No antigens are known for them. Libraries were prepared by immunoSEQ multiplex PCR; TCRdb keeps only in-frame clonotypes and omits some of them. The table lists about 34,000 clones, no singletons, with around 30% in the top ten. Sequencing used peripheral blood mononuclear cells. These receptors were obtained from a human donor with common variable immunodeficiency.

Many counts were recorded for this clone. The CDR3 extends 3 residues past the end of the read, so its final part is completed from the germline J gene. The chain combines TRBV7-3 with TRBJ2-1; the match to TRBD1 covers 8 bases. V was pared by 6 bases and J by 2 bases, with 9 bases of the junction left unmatched. Germline V gives CDR1 SGHTA, CDR2 FQGTGA. CDR3 length equals 16 residues. The CDR3 sequence is CASSFIWTGTYNEQFF. The CDR3 bases that were read are TGTGCCAGCAGTTTTATCTGGACAGGGACCTACAATGAG.

This clone came up a few times. With the read ending 3 residues before the CDR3 end, the germline J gene is used to fill in that end. The chain has TRBV6-1 and TRBJ1-3, with no clear D. Per the germline V gene, CDR1 is MNHNS and CDR2 is SASEGT. Trimming removed 2 bases from V and 4 bases from J, with 6 bases in between. The CDR3 is 13 amino acids. The CDR3 sequence: CASSEILGNTIYF. The CDR3 DNA, read in part, is TGTGCCAGCAGTGAAATTCTCGGAAACACC.

The table lists this clone with a few counts. The read ends 3 residues shy of where the CDR3 ends; the end is completed using the germline J gene. This chain uses TRBV30 with TRBJ2-1; tentative D call: TRBD1 (6 bases). This CDR3 has 13 amino acids. V dropped 2 bases and J dropped 9 bases, with 14 bases sitting between them. CDR1 and CDR2 (germline): GTSNPN, SVGIG (reference sequence). The CDR3 protein is CAWSWHRVGEQFF. The covered CDR3 bases are TGTGCCTGGAGTTGGCACAGGGTGGGTGAG.

This clone was recorded many times. The read halts 3 residues ahead of the CDR3 end, with the missing end drawn from the germline J gene. The genes are TRBV14 and TRBJ2-1, with 12 bases aligning to TRBD1. Germline V gives CDR1 SGHDN, CDR2 FVKESK. After removal of 2 bases from V and 8 bases from J, the junction contained 4 bases not matched to a gene. The CDR3 is made up of 15 amino acids. The CDR3 reads CASSQPGTGGYEQFF. The DNA read from the CDR3 is TGTGCCAGCAGCCAACCCGGGACAGGGGGCTATGAG.

This clone was observed a handful of times. From the germline J gene comes the end of the CDR3, since the read stops 3 residues before it. The chain uses TRBV18 and TRBJ2-5; D not resolved. Trimming took off 3 bases at V and 1 base at J, with 12 bases between the two ends. The CDR3 totals 15 residues. Per germline, CDR1 KGHSH and CDR2 LQKENI. CDR3 residues: CASSPLPTGQETQYF. CDR3 bases read: TGTGCCAGCTCACCTCTTCCGACTGGCCAAGAGACC.

This clone was seen at least ten times. The read terminates 3 residues before the CDR3 end, so the remaining end is supplied by the germline J gene. The chain recombines TRBV19 with TRBJ2-2, with 8 nucleotides matching TRBD1. Germline CDR1 LNHDA, CDR2 SQIVND (reference sequence). Trimming took 4 bases from V and 4 from J; bases not matched to a gene: 8. The CDR3 contains 16 residues. The CDR3 region is CASSTSGDRGTGELFF. The sequenced CDR3 bases are TGTGCCAGTAGTACTTCAGGCGACAGGGGCACCGGGGAG.

Many counts were recorded for this clone. The read ends 3 residues early relative to the CDR3; the germline J gene fills the gap. The chain couples TRBV2 to TRBJ1-5; D uncertain. The V end was cut by 2 bases, the J end by 6 bases, with 14 bases between. Germline V gene data show CDR1 as SNHLY and CDR2 as FYNNEI. There are 15 residues in the CDR3. The CDR3 here is CASSERPGVGQPQHF. Incomplete CDR3 DNA: TGTGCCAGCAGTGAAAGGCCCGGGGTAGGTCAGCCC. Filled out from reference TRBV2 and TRBJ1-5, the complete variable domain reads EPEVTQTPSHQVTQMGQEVILRCVPISNHLYFYWYRQILGQKVEFLVSFYNNEISEKSEIFDDQFSVERPDGSNFTLKIRSTKLEDSAMYFCASSERPGVGQPQHFGDGTRLSIL.

This clone was counted at least ten times. The DNA ends 3 residues before the CDR3 does, and the rest of the CDR3 is filled in from the germline J gene. The chain carries TRBV28 and TRBJ1-3, with 7 positions matching TRBD1. With V trimmed by 4 bases and J by 7 bases, 4 bases remained unmatched. The CDR3 has 13 amino acids. Germline values: CDR1 MDHEN, CDR2 SYDVKM. The CDR3 is CASSSTGANTIYF. Incomplete CDR3 DNA: TGTGCCAGCAGTTCCACAGGGGCGAACACC.

The sample holds many counts of this clone. The CDR3 extends 3 residues past the end of the read, so its final part is completed from the germline J gene. This rearrangement joins TRBV20-1 to TRBJ1-6, with a possible D match to TRBD1 (5 bases). The V and J ends lost 5 bases and 8 bases respectively, with 19 bases between them. This CDR3 is built from 15 residues. In germline, CDR1 is DFQATT, CDR2 SNEGSKA (reference sequence). The DNA read from the CDR3 is TGCAGTGCTCTCTCTTTAACAGGCTGGGATTCACCC. Protein product: CSALSLTGWDSP. The full CDR3 protein is CSALSLTGWDSPLHF.

The sample holds many counts of this clone. The read gets to within 3 residues of the CDR3 end, and the germline J gene fills in the rest. The chain links TRBV5-6 to TRBJ2-7; D might be TRBD1 (6 bases). Trimming removed 4 bases at V and 2 bases at J, with 7 bases between. Per germline, CDR1 SGHDT and CDR2 YYEEEE. This CDR3 has 12 residues. Here the CDR3 reads CASSRDTYEQYF. The DNA read from the CDR3 is TGTGCCAGCAGCCGGGACACCTACGAG.

About this clone: The read finishes 3 residues shy of the CDR3 end, and the germline J gene is used to complete it. V and J are TRBV6-1 and TRBJ1-5; the D gene is possibly TRBD1 (5 bases). The CDR3 is 18 amino acids. V lost 2 bases and J 1 base, leaving 18 bases between the germline ends. Germline V gene sequence: CDR1 MNHNS, CDR2 SASEGT. The CDR3 protein is CASSESDRLDSSNQPQHF. CDR3 bases read: TGTGCCAGCAGTGAATCTGACAGACTAGACTCGAGCAATCAGCCC.

This clone was detected only a few times. The read gets to within 3 residues of the CDR3 end, and the germline J gene fills in the rest. The chain combines TRBV29-1 with TRBJ1-4; a weak D match, TRBD1 (6 bases). CDR3 size: 14 residues. Between the trimmed V and J ends, which lost 5 bases and 8 bases, there was a span of 18 bases. Germline CDR1 is SQVTM and CDR2 is ANQGSEA. The CDR3 is CSVSRGGPSEKLFF. The CDR3 DNA, read in part, is TGCAGCGTTTCTAGGGGGGGGCCCTCAGAAAAA.

This clone occurred many times. The read finishes 3 residues shy of the CDR3 end, and the germline J gene is used to complete it. The chain carries TRBV13 and TRBJ2-1; 13 bases line up with TRBD2. Germline-derived CDR1 and CDR2 are PRHDT and FYEKMQ (reference sequence). The ends lost 3 bases at V and 4 bases at J; junction bases unmatched: 6. CDR3 size: 17 residues. Incomplete CDR3 DNA: TGTGCCAGCAGCTTCGGGACTAGCGGGACTCTTTACAATGAG. Protein product: CASSFGTSGTLYNE. The whole CDR3 protein reads CASSFGTSGTLYNEQFF.

At least ten counts were recorded for this clone. The read ends 3 residues before the CDR3 terminus; that terminus is restored from the germline J gene. J is TRBJ2-2 and V is TRBV5-6, with 8 bases identical to TRBD1. Trimming cost V 4 bases and J 1 base; bases outside gene matches: 3. Germline CDR1 and CDR2: SGHDT and YYEEEE. CDR3 length equals 15 residues. The covered CDR3 bases are TGTGCCAGCAGCCGGACAGGGAGGAACACCGGGGAG. The encoded protein is CASSRTGRNTGE. The complete CDR3 sequence is CASSRTGRNTGELFF.

About this clone itself: The read stops 3 residues short of the end of the CDR3; the missing end is completed from the germline J gene. The genes are TRBV7-8 and TRBJ2-7, with TRBD2 matching 11 bases. V lost 5 bases to trimming and J lost 1 base; unmatched junction nucleotides: 7. Germline V CDR1 and CDR2: SGHVS, FQNEAQ. The CDR3 sequence is 16 residues long. The CDR3 spells CASSRSRLAGSYEQYF. The covered CDR3 bases are TGTGCCAGCAGCCGCTCCAGACTAGCGGGATCCTACGAG.

This clone was counted between two and nine times. From the germline J gene comes the end of the CDR3, since the read stops 3 residues before it. This chain joins TRBV19 and TRBJ2-7, with 9 bases fitting TRBD2. The junction had 4 bases not matched to a gene; V was cut back by 3 bases and J by 4 bases. Germline CDR1 and CDR2: LNHDA and SQIVND (reference sequence). The CDR3 spans 14 residues. The sequenced CDR3 bases are TGTGCCAGTAGTATCGGCCTAGCGGGGTACGAG. It encodes CASSIGLAGYE. The entire CDR3 protein reads CASSIGLAGYEQYF.